Following are 29 T cell receptor beta chains from one sample sequenced in a study of shared clonotypes between healthy human individuals. Repertoires were generated with immunoSEQ multiplex PCR, while TCRdb's copy carries only in-frame clones and drops some. The repertoire holds more than 400,000 clones, approximately 94% seen once, with 0.064% in the top ten. Sequenced input: naive CD4+ T cells sorted from blood. The subset was: CD45RA+ positively selected. These receptors were taken from a woman aged 25 to 39 in good health.

V and J are TRBV18 and TRBJ1-1, with D unresolved. This CDR3 contains 14 residues. The germline V and J ends were trimmed by 3 bases and 2 bases, with 10 bases remaining between them. Germline lookup yields CDR1 KGHSH and CDR2 LQKENI. Written as DNA, the CDR3 is TGTGCCAGCTCACCCCAGGAGGATAACACTGAAGCTTTCTTT. It is translated as CASSPQEDNTEAFF.

The gene calls are TRBV5-4 and TRBJ2-2, with TRBD2 identical over 8 bases. After removal of 3 bases from V and 6 bases from J, the junction contained 13 bases not matched to a gene. The CDR3 spans 17 residues. Germline V gives CDR1 SGHNT, CDR2 YYREEE (reference sequence). The CDR3 DNA is TGTGCCAGCAGCTGGACCCCCGGGACTAGTGGCGCCGGGGAGCTGTTTTTT. Encoded protein: CASSWTPGTSGAGELFF.

The rearrangement links TRBV25-1 to TRBJ2-7; D gene ambiguous. Looked up from germline, CDR1 is MGHDK and CDR2 is SYGVNS. The V end was cut by 8 bases, the J end by 3 bases, with 8 bases between. The CDR3 extends over 11 amino acids. CDR3 bases: TGTGCCAGCCAAACCTACTACGAGCAGTACTTC. Residues: CASQTYYEQYF.

This sequence joins TRBV11-2 and TRBJ1-2; D might be TRBD1 (6 bases). CDR3 length equals 13 residues. From germline, CDR1 is SGHAT and CDR2 FQNNGV. Trimming left V 5 bases short and J 5 bases short, with 12 bases between. CDR3 nucleotide sequence: TGTGCCAGCAGCGCCGGGACACTTTATGGCTACACCTTC. Translation gives CASSAGTLYGYTF.

The chain employs TRBV5-1 and TRBJ1-1, with TRBD1 as a possible D gene (5 bases). Trimming stripped 7 bases from V and 1 base from J, with 17 bases between. The CDR3 consists of 15 residues. Per the germline V gene, CDR1 is SGHRS and CDR2 is YFSETQ. The CDR3 nucleotides read TGCGCCAGCCCCCCGGGACCGCAGCAGAACACTGAAGCTTTCTTT. This translates into CASPPGPQQNTEAFF. Looking up the rest from reference TRBV5-1 and TRBJ1-1 gives the full variable domain: KAGVTQTPRYLIKTRGQQVTLSCSPISGHRSVSWYQQTPGQGLQFLFEYFSETQRNKGNFPGRFSGRQFSNSRSEMNVSTLELGDSALYLCASPPGPQQNTEAFFGQGTRLTVV.

This chain uses TRBV5-1 with TRBJ2-7, with 8 bases matching TRBD1. CDR1 is SGHRS, CDR2 YFSETQ, per germline. This CDR3 is built from 12 residues. V trimming: 7 bases; J trimming: 3 bases; junction bases outside the gene matches: 3. CDR3 in DNA: TGCGCCAGCGGCGACAGGGGCTACGAGCAGTACTTC. It yields the protein CASGDRGYEQYF.

V usage is TRBV5-8 and J usage is TRBJ1-3, with D hard to call. Trimming removed 0 bases at V and 1 base at J, with 5 bases between. The CDR3 spans 14 residues. Germline loops: CDR1 SGHTS, CDR2 YDEGEE. The CDR3 region is CASSLGVSGNTIYF. The CDR3, as DNA: TGTGCCAGCAGCTTGGGTGTTTCTGGAAACACCATATATTTT. Supplemented by reference TRBV5-8 and TRBJ1-3, the full variable domain reads EAGVTQSPTHLIKTRGQQATLRCSPISGHTSVYWYQQALGLGLQFLLWYDEGEERNRGNFPPRFSGRQFPNYSSELNVNALELEDSALYLCASSLGVSGNTIYFGEGSWLTVV.

V gene TRBV19 combines with J gene TRBJ2-5; D not certain. The J call may be wrong; the DNA end is better matched by TRBJ2-7. The CDR3 is 13 amino acids. Germline V gene sequence: CDR1 LNHDA, CDR2 SQIVND (reference sequence). CDR3 coding DNA: TGTGCCAGTAGTACAAAGGGTGACTACGAGCAGTACTTC. Its translation is CASSTKGDYEQYF.

This clone was counted only a few times. J is TRBJ1-5 and V is TRBV19; D is unresolved. Trimming pared 5 bases from V and 1 base from J, leaving 6 bases between. The CDR3 spans 13 residues. Germline V lookup: CDR1 LNHDA, CDR2 SQIVND (reference sequence). Here the CDR3 reads CASSLWSNQPQHF. For the CDR3, the DNA is TGTGCCAGTAGTCTCTGGAGCAATCAGCCCCAGCATTTT.

In its sample, this clone was seen once. The J gene is TRBJ1-2, the V gene TRBV15; 9 nucleotides align to TRBD1. The CDR3 runs 14 residues. V lost 1 base to trimming and J lost 8 bases; unmatched junction nucleotides: 5. From germline, CDR1 is LNHNV and CDR2 YYDKDF (reference sequence). CDR3 sequence (DNA): TGTGCCACCAGCAGAGGACAGGGGGATGGAGGCTACACCTTC. Translation: CATSRGQGDGGYTF.

The gene calls are TRBV7-9 and TRBJ1-5, with D uncertain. Germline V CDR1 and CDR2: SEHNR, FQNEAQ (reference sequence). The CDR3 extends over 13 amino acids. Trimming took 0 bases from V and 9 from J, leaving 9 bases between them. The CDR3 reads CASSLAGGGPQHF. The CDR3 DNA reads as TGTGCCAGCAGCTTAGCCGGAGGCGGGCCCCAGCATTTT.

The gene calls are TRBV28 and TRBJ1-4; D is unresolved. Trimming stripped 10 bases from V and 0 bases from J, with 12 bases between. CDR1 and CDR2 (germline): MDHEN, SYDVKM. This CDR3 region has 14 residues. CDR3 sequence (DNA): TGTGCCACTAGGACGACCACAACTAATGAAAAACTGTTTTTT. It is translated as CATRTTTTNEKLFF.

V gene TRBV19 combines with J gene TRBJ2-3; TRBD2 matches 7 bases. Trimming removed 3 bases from V and 1 base from J; junction bases left unmatched: 10. The CDR3 covers 17 residues. In germline, CDR1 is LNHDA, CDR2 SQIVND (reference sequence). CDR3 DNA: TGTGCCAGTAGTATTGCCGGGACTACCGTCGGCACAGATACGCAGTATTTT. Its translation: CASSIAGTTVGTDTQYF.

The chain links TRBV19 to TRBJ1-1, with no clear D. The CDR3 is 13 amino acids. Trimming took off 6 bases at V and 1 base at J, with 9 bases between the two ends. From germline, CDR1 is LNHDA and CDR2 SQIVND (reference sequence). The CDR3 spells CASRFPRNTEAFF. The DNA of the CDR3 is TGTGCCAGTAGATTCCCTAGGAACACTGAAGCTTTCTTT. Full variable domain (outside the CDR3, taken from reference TRBV19 and TRBJ1-1): DGGITQSPKYLFRKEGQNVTLSCEQNLNHDAMYWYRQDPGQGLRLIYYSQIVNDFQKGDIAEGYSVSREKKESFPLTVTSAQKNPTAFYLCASRFPRNTEAFFGQGTRLTVV.

J is TRBJ2-1 and V is TRBV11-3, with a tentative D call TRBD1 (6 bases). V dropped 8 bases and J dropped 12 bases, with 29 bases sitting between them. This CDR3 comprises 16 residues. CDR1 SGHNT and CDR2 YENEEA come from the germline V gene. The CDR3 sequence is CASDPHRDTPKVGQFF. The CDR3 coding sequence is TGTGCCAGCGACCCACATCGGGACACTCCGAAGGTTGGGCAGTTCTTC.

V usage is TRBV28 and J usage is TRBJ2-2, with 8 positions matching TRBD1. Germline CDR1 and CDR2: MDHEN and SYDVKM. The CDR3 totals 15 residues. Losses at the gene ends were 8 bases for V and 7 bases for J; bases not matched to a gene: 12. The chain's CDR3 is CASGFPGGVHGELFF. CDR3 bases: TGTGCCAGCGGGTTCCCAGGGGGCGTTCACGGGGAGCTGTTTTTT.

This clone came up once. The chain carries TRBV6-9 and TRBJ2-1; no firm D call. CDR1 is MNHGY and CDR2 is SVAAGI in the germline V gene. With 6 bases removed from V and 10 bases from J, the gap between germline ends came to 13 bases. This CDR3 region has 12 residues. This CDR3 is CASRTVWWEQFF. In DNA form, the CDR3 reads TGTGCCAGCAGAACAGTGTGGTGGGAGCAGTTCTTC.

Regarding this clone: Different DNA sequences within this sample yield the same CDR3. The chain uses TRBV30 and TRBJ2-3; D unresolved. This CDR3 contains 13 residues. The V gene lost 0 bases and the J gene lost 3 bases, with 7 bases spanning the gap. From germline, CDR1 is GTSNPN and CDR2 SVGIG (reference sequence). The CDR3 DNA is TGTGCCTGGAGTGTACTTGGGACAGATACGCAGTATTTT. It specifies CAWSVLGTDTQYF.

The rearrangement joins TRBV13 to TRBJ1-2, with unresolved D. The germline V gene has CDR1 PRHDT and CDR2 FYEKMQ (reference sequence). Trimming pared 2 bases from V and 8 bases from J, leaving 9 bases between. This CDR3 region has 12 residues. This CDR3 reads CASSLRGEGYTF. The CDR3 bases are TGTGCCAGCAGCTTACGTGGTGAGGGCTACACCTTC.

The chain recombines TRBV18 with TRBJ1-1; 8 nucleotides align to TRBD1. CDR1 is KGHSH and CDR2 is LQKENI in the germline V gene. The CDR3 totals 16 residues. The trim removed 4 bases at V and 5 bases at J, leaving 12 bases unmatched. The CDR3 is CASSLRDDRGGTEAFF. The CDR3 DNA reads as TGTGCCAGCTCACTGAGAGATGACAGGGGAGGAACTGAAGCTTTCTTT.

This clone showed up just a few times. The chain couples TRBV6-1 to TRBJ1-1, with unresolved D. The CDR3 extends over 11 amino acids. Trimming took off 6 bases at V and 6 bases at J, with 8 bases between the two ends. Germline loops: CDR1 MNHNS, CDR2 SASEGT. The CDR3 DNA sequence: TGTGCCAGCAGAAACGCGGCTGAAGCTTTCTTT. Translation gives CASRNAAEAFF.

Worth noting for this clone: Other DNA sequences in this specimen translate into the identical CDR3. The chain joins TRBV28 to TRBJ1-6; D is uncertain. Per germline, CDR1 MDHEN and CDR2 SYDVKM. Between the trimmed V and J ends, which lost 4 bases and 0 bases, there was a span of 7 bases. CDR3 size: 15 residues. The CDR3 DNA follows: TGTGCCAGCAGTTCCCAAAGCTCCTATAATTCACCCCTCCACTTT. It yields the protein CASSSQSSYNSPLHF.

V and J are TRBV11-2 and TRBJ1-1; TRBD1 might be the D (5 bases). Looked up from germline, CDR1 is SGHAT and CDR2 is FQNNGV. This CDR3 is built from 13 residues. V was shortened by 1 base and J by 3 bases, with 6 bases between the two germline ends. The CDR3: CASSLVGDTEAFF. CDR3 nucleotides: TGTGCCAGCAGCTTAGTAGGGGACACTGAAGCTTTCTTT. The variable domain in full, completed from reference TRBV11-2 and TRBJ1-1, reads EAGVAQSPRYKIIEKRQSVAFWCNPISGHATLYWYQQILGQGPKLLIQFQNNGVVDDSQLPKDRFSAERLKGVDSTLKIQPAKLEDSAVYLCASSLVGDTEAFFGQGTRLTVV.

This clone was picked up one time. This rearrangement joins TRBV6-6 to TRBJ2-7, with a possible D match to TRBD2 (6 bases). Trimming stripped 0 bases from V and 2 bases from J, with 8 bases between. Germline V lookup: CDR1 MNHNY, CDR2 SVGAGI (reference sequence). This CDR3 contains 14 residues. CDR3 amino acids: CASSYSAGTYEQYF. CDR3 coding DNA: TGTGCCAGCAGTTACTCAGCGGGCACCTACGAGCAGTACTTC.

The V gene is TRBV27, the J gene TRBJ2-7, with D maybe TRBD2 (5 bases). Germline CDR1 is MNHEY and CDR2 is SMNVEV (reference sequence). The CDR3 totals 15 residues. With 4 bases removed from V and 2 bases from J, the gap between germline ends came to 15 bases. CDR3: CASSSPSGTAYEQYF. CDR3 nucleotides: TGTGCCAGCAGTTCTCCATCGGGAACCGCCTACGAGCAGTACTTC.

This clone has a single count. The chain has TRBV30 and TRBJ2-7; D is uncertain. The V gene's germline CDR1 is GTSNPN and CDR2 SVGIG (reference sequence). CDR3 size: 12 residues. V lost 1 base, J lost 9 bases, and 13 bases lay in between. The CDR3, as DNA: TGTGCCTGGAGTGGATCGCCCGGTGGGCAGTACTTC. Translated: CAWSGSPGGQYF.

This clone was counted between two and nine times. The V and J genes are TRBV2 and TRBJ1-5; D gene uncertain. The CDR3 loop spans 14 amino acids. The germline CDR1 and CDR2 sequences are SNHLY and FYNNEI. V was pared by 8 bases and J by 1 base, with 12 bases between. The CDR3 here is CASSRAASNQPQHF. In DNA form, the CDR3 reads TGTGCCAGCTCCCGGGCCGCCAGCAATCAGCCCCAGCATTTT.

This CDR3 is CASSVGGPTGEQYF. The CDR3 bases are TGTGCCAGCAGCGTAGGCGGCCCCACGGGGGAGCAGTACTTC. This chain joins TRBV9 and TRBJ2-7; possible D gene TRBD2, 5 bases. Germline CDR1 reads SGDLS; CDR2 reads YYNGEE. The V end lost 0 bases, the J end lost 7 bases, and 14 bases lay between the germline ends. The CDR3 extends over 14 amino acids.

The chain carries TRBV18 and TRBJ2-1, with 11 bases matching TRBD2. The CDR3 extends over 17 amino acids. Germline assignment: CDR1 KGHSH and CDR2 LQKENI. J lost 9 bases, V lost 2 bases, and 12 bases had no gene match. The CDR3 bases are TGTGCCAGCTCACCAATAGCGGGAGGGGGAATGGTGAGTGAGCAGTTCTTC. As protein: CASSPIAGGGMVSEQFF.